A single sample gave rise to the 21 T cell receptor beta chains below, sequenced in a study of T-cell memory formation after mild COVID-19. Each CDR3 protein gets one entry after TCRdb re-called the 5' RACE reads with MiXCR. Found here are 530,000 or so distinct CDR3 sequences, 17% of them singletons; the top ten hold roughly 8.2%. Sequencing was carried out using PBMCs or a T cell subset sorted from them (not recorded which). Every receptor here comes from an adult woman who had mild COVID-19 (a few samples of this study predate the infection). Cell type and time point are not known.

This clonotype has a count of ten or more. The chain is built from TRBV15 and TRBJ1-2; D unresolved. The CDR3 loop spans 14 amino acids. The V gene's germline CDR1 is LNHNV and CDR2 YYDKDF (reference sequence). V was cut by 4 bases and J by 2 bases, with 11 bases left in between. Here the CDR3 reads CATSTGGFNYGYTF. In nucleotides, the CDR3 is TGTGCCACCAGCACGGGAGGGTTCAACTATGGCTACACCTTC.

This clonotype was detected only a few times. The CDR3 sequence: CASSYTGQGPGELFF. The CDR3, as DNA: TGTGCCAGCAGCTATACGGGACAGGGACCCGGGGAGCTGTTTTTT. This chain links TRBV9 with TRBJ2-2; 9 bases line up with TRBD1. The V gene's germline CDR1 is SGDLS and CDR2 YYNGEE. The V gene end was trimmed by 4 bases and the J gene end by 6 bases; junction bases not matched to a gene: 7. There are 15 residues in the CDR3.

This clonotype has a count of ten or more. The chain links TRBV5-1 to TRBJ2-3, with 8 bases fitting TRBD1. V shed 4 bases and J 2 bases; nucleotides not matched to a gene: 9. The CDR3 consists of 16 residues. Germline V gives CDR1 SGHRS, CDR2 YFSETQ. The CDR3 bases are TGCGCCAGCAGCCCCGGACAGGGTGGTACCACAGATACGCAGTATTTT. Amino acids: CASSPGQGGTTDTQYF.

This clonotype was detected a few times. The chain is built from TRBV20-1 and TRBJ2-7, with 10 bases aligning to TRBD1. This CDR3 is 14 amino acids long. The germline V gene has CDR1 DFQATT and CDR2 SNEGSKA (reference sequence). V lost 5 bases, J lost 4 bases, and 8 bases stayed unmatched. This CDR3 reads CSAPPGTGEYEQYF. CDR3 in DNA: TGCAGTGCTCCTCCCGGGACAGGGGAGTACGAGCAGTACTTC.

This chain uses TRBV20-1 with TRBJ1-1; D perhaps matches TRBD1 (5 bases). V lost 2 bases, J lost 6 bases, and 19 bases lay in between. Germline CDR1 DFQATT, CDR2 SNEGSKA (reference sequence). This CDR3 has 15 residues. In DNA form, the CDR3 reads TGCAGTGCTAGAAGCCCTGGGGGGGTAAGGCCTGAAGCTTTCTTT. It yields the protein CSARSPGGVRPEAFF.

Concerning this clonotype itself: The germline gene is not matched at one end of the junction; a read error may be the cause. This chain uses TRBV12-3 or TRBV12-4 with TRBJ2-1; 7 bases match TRBD2. The CDR3 covers 15 residues. CDR3 residues: CATSLFGGRIDEQFF. The CDR3 DNA is TGTGCCACCAGTTTGTTTGGCGGGAGAATCGATGAGCAGTTCTTC.

The chain joins TRBV9 to TRBJ2-7; D ambiguous. V lost 0 bases and J 5 bases, leaving 12 bases between the germline ends. The CDR3 has 14 amino acids. Germline-derived CDR1 and CDR2 are SGDLS and YYNGEE. CDR3 region: CASSVGPQVHEQYF. The CDR3 bases are TGTGCCAGCAGCGTAGGCCCTCAAGTCCACGAGCAGTACTTC.

This clonotype was detected ten times or more. The genes are TRBV29-1 and TRBJ2-1, with 8 nucleotides matching TRBD1. The CDR3 runs to 14 residues. Germline loops: CDR1 SQVTM, CDR2 ANQGSEA. The CDR3 loop is CSFNPGQVYNEQFF. CDR3 nucleotides: TGCAGTTTTAACCCGGGACAGGTCTACAATGAGCAGTTCTTC.

This chain uses TRBV7-9 with TRBJ2-2, with D tentatively TRBD2 (6 bases). CDR3 size: 16 residues. CDR1 SEHNR and CDR2 FQNEAQ come from the germline V gene (reference sequence). With 3 bases removed from V and 4 bases from J, the gap between germline ends came to 15 bases. CDR3 protein: CASSFPGGSGTGELFF. The CDR3 DNA reads TGTGCCAGCAGCTTTCCCGGGGGATCGGGCACCGGGGAGCTGTTTTTT.

This chain joins TRBV2 and TRBJ2-1; the D is unclear. Between the trimmed V and J ends, which lost 4 bases and 9 bases, there was a span of 16 bases. The CDR3 has 14 residues. Germline V gene lookup returns CDR1 SNHLY and CDR2 FYNNEI. The CDR3 DNA is TGTGCCAGCAGTGCTTTCGACACTTACGGTGAGCAGTTCTTC. This codes for CASSAFDTYGEQFF.

The chain recombines TRBV7-9 with TRBJ2-7; a weak D match, TRBD1 (6 bases). The length of the CDR3 is 15 residues. Trimming pared 7 bases from V and 0 bases from J, leaving 16 bases between. Germline assignment: CDR1 SEHNR and CDR2 FQNEAQ (reference sequence). In DNA form, the CDR3 reads TGTGCCAGCACCCTAGGCGCAGGGGTCTCCTACGAGCAGTACTTC. It yields the protein CASTLGAGVSYEQYF.

There are a few counts of this clonotype. The rearrangement uses TRBV12-3 or TRBV12-4 and TRBJ1-2; TRBD1 might be the D (6 bases). V was clipped by 1 base and J by 1 base, with 16 bases between them. This CDR3 is 17 amino acids long. The CDR3 region has the DNA TGTGCCAGCAGTTTAGAATTACAGGGAAGCCATAACTATGGCTACACCTTC. It specifies CASSLELQGSHNYGYTF.

The chain recombines TRBV7-8 with TRBJ2-1; 11 nucleotides agree with TRBD2. The ends lost 1 base at V and 12 bases at J; junction bases unmatched: 5. Germline V gene data show CDR1 as SGHVS and CDR2 as FQNEAQ. CDR3 length: 14 amino acids. The CDR3 loop reads CASSLVLAGGGQFF. In nucleotides, the CDR3 is TGTGCCAGCAGCTTAGTTCTAGCGGGGGGTGGGCAGTTCTTC.

This clonotype was seen a few times. The chain couples TRBV4-1 to TRBJ2-1, with D unresolved. The length of the CDR3 is 12 residues. Germline V gives CDR1 MGHRA, CDR2 YSYEKL. Trimming stripped 0 bases from V and 12 bases from J, with 9 bases between. The CDR3: CASSQDTVMQFF. The CDR3, as DNA: TGCGCCAGCAGCCAAGATACGGTGATGCAGTTCTTC.

This clonotype was found a few times. The CDR3 sequence is CSGHRGNTEAFF. The CDR3 DNA follows: TGCAGCGGGCACAGGGGGAACACTGAAGCTTTCTTT. The rearrangement links TRBV29-1 to TRBJ1-1; 7 nucleotides align to TRBD1. CDR1 and CDR2 from the germline V gene are SQVTM and ANQGSEA. This CDR3 comprises 12 residues. The junction had 3 bases not matched to a gene; V was cut back by 7 bases and J by 1 base.

V usage is TRBV4-2 and J usage is TRBJ2-2; 8 bases align to TRBD2. CDR1 and CDR2 from the germline V gene are LGHNA and YNFKEQ. This CDR3 comprises 16 residues. V shed 1 base, J shed 8 bases, and the junction held 9 bases outside the gene matches. The chain's CDR3 is CASSQVSGGAPGELFF. Here the CDR3 DNA reads TGTGCCAGCAGCCAAGTTTCCGGGGGGGCGCCGGGGGAGCTGTTTTTT.

The chain couples TRBV6-6 to TRBJ2-5, with 15 bases lining up with TRBD2. The CDR3 runs to 19 residues. With V trimmed by 5 bases and J by 5 bases, 15 bases remained unmatched. Germline assignment: CDR1 MNHNY and CDR2 SVGAGI (reference sequence). CDR3 amino acids: CASSIKPGLAGGLRETQYF. For the CDR3, the DNA is TGTGCCAGCAGTATCAAACCGGGACTAGCGGGGGGCCTTCGGGAGACCCAGTACTTC.

This clonotype has ten or more counts. This chain joins TRBV5-1 and TRBJ2-3; D assignment may be TRBD1 or TRBD2 (5 bases each). The CDR3 totals 14 residues. Germline assignment: CDR1 SGHRS and CDR2 YFSETQ. V was clipped by 3 bases and J by 2 bases, with 10 bases between them. CDR3 protein: CASSSRDATDTQYF. In DNA, the CDR3 is TGCGCCAGCAGCTCCCGGGACGCCACAGATACGCAGTATTTT.

At least ten counts were recorded for this clonotype. The chain links TRBV12-3 or TRBV12-4 to TRBJ2-1; 10 nucleotides agree with TRBD2. CDR3 length: 16 amino acids. Trimming took 5 bases from V and 0 from J; bases not matched to a gene: 4. The CDR3 DNA reads as TGTGCCAGCAGTGGTTTAGCGGGGGGCTCCTACAATGAGCAGTTCTTC. Its protein is CASSGLAGGSYNEQFF.

This chain uses TRBV18 with TRBJ1-6; no clear D. This CDR3 has 15 residues. The ends were cut back, 2 bases at V and 8 bases at J, with 13 bases in the middle. Germline V gene lookup returns CDR1 KGHSH and CDR2 LQKENI. CDR3 in amino acids: CASSPGRGGDSPLHF. The CDR3 bases are TGTGCCAGCTCACCAGGGCGGGGTGGTGATTCACCCCTCCACTTT.

This chain links TRBV6-5 with TRBJ2-7, with 7 bases lining up with TRBD2. CDR1 is MNHEY, CDR2 SVGAGI, per germline. With V trimmed by 7 bases and J by 3 bases, 9 bases remained unmatched. This CDR3 is built from 14 residues. The chain's CDR3 is CASMRSGTGYEQYF. The CDR3 bases are TGTGCCAGCATGAGGAGCGGGACGGGCTACGAGCAGTACTTC.